This T cell receptor (beta chain) was sequenced during a study of T-cell reconstitution after alpha-beta-depleted transplantation in children (dated by TCRdb to the mid-2010s). With respect to the entire study: The study quantitatively tracked T-cell immune reconstitution after TCRalphabeta/CD19-depleted allogeneic hematopoietic cell transplantation in children using TCR repertoire profiling. On the study overall, not on this receptor specifically: In some patients, high TCRbeta diversity at day 60 was attributed to recipient T cells and intrathymic progenitors that had survived conditioning. The apparently early alphabetaT-cell count recovery about two months after transplant was reportedly dependent on only several hundred rapidly expanded clones derived from non-depleted graft cells. The frequencies of hyperexpanded clones fell over the following months, and after one year, T-cell counts and TCRbeta diversity were mostly attributed to newly produced T cells.

V was cut back by 3 bases and J by 0 bases, leaving a gap of 9 bases between them. The CDR3 runs 14 amino acids, cysteine and phenylalanine included. Of the read, only the CDR3 DNA is kept; its 42 bases are in frame from base 1. CDR1 SGDLS and CDR2 YYNGEE are derived from the germline V gene. Library construction relied on PCR. TCRdb shows the sequencer as Illumina HiSeq 2500. Molecular barcoding was employed in the preparation of TCR libraries, with unique molecular identifiers being used to normalize TCRbeta repertoire quantification. In TCRdb, the public reads were trimmed at Q25 with fastp and aligned with MiXCR, with productive beta chains retained. A single entry per CDR3 protein holds the most common genes and DNA from its merged rows. The sample contains around 94,000 distinct CDR3 sequences, approximately 8% of them found a single time. The ten largest clones capture around 17% of the sample.

This clonotype was counted ten times or more. The specificity of this receptor is unknown. There are no base qualities to consult, and no much larger clone falls within one base. The treatment or condition label on this specimen signifies: allogeneic hematopoietic cell transplantation with graft depleted of TCRalphabeta T cells and CD19 B cells. The children who served as transplant recipients had been given grafts of TCRalphabeta/CD19-depleted allogeneic hematopoietic cells. The sequence came from a boy between 2 and 10 years old with acute lymphoblastic leukemia, due to receive a stem cell transplant. The starting material was PBMCs, obtained before TCRalphabeta/CD19-depleted stem cell transplant. The chain links TRBV9 with TRBJ2-5, and possibly TRBD1, on 5 matching bases. For the CDR3, the sequence is CASSAAGYQETQYF. The sequence in DNA is TGTGCCAGCAGCGCTGCAGGGTACCAAGAGACCCAGTACTTC.